These T cell receptor beta chains were read from a single sample in a study of control samples from healthy donors and cancer patients. Profiling relied on immunoSEQ multiplex PCR, and the TCRdb table lists in-frame clones only, not all of them. The sample contains 250,000 to 300,000 clones, approximately 80% of which appear only once. Sample: PBMCs. The receptors shown here come from a woman aged 60-75 years with lung cancer. Both conserved end residues are part of each CDR3. Fields, in order: V gene, clone size, D gene, J gene, CDR3 DNA, CDR3 protein. The D gene is left open where the match is weak. Expanded clones are given a class, and other clones once, few, many or no size at all.

v_gene: TRBV5-4; abundance: few; d_gene: TRBD1; j_gene: TRBJ2-6; CDR3nt: TGTGCCAGCAGCTTGGGGGGGGACAGGGCCCTTTTCTCTGGGGCCAACGTCCTGACTTTC; CDR3aa: CASSLGGDRALFSGANVLTF
v_gene: TRBV27; abundance: -; d_gene: -; j_gene: TRBJ2-7; CDR3nt: TGTGCCAGCAGTTTATCGTATACCAATAGCTACGAGCAGTACTTC; CDR3aa: CASSLSYTNSYEQYF
v_gene: TRBV9; abundance: -; d_gene: TRBD1; j_gene: TRBJ2-2; CDR3nt: TGTGCCAGCAGCGCCTTCGGGACAGGGGGGGCCGGGGAGCTGTTTTTT; CDR3aa: CASSAFGTGGAGELFF
v_gene: TRBV4-1; abundance: -; d_gene: -; j_gene: TRBJ2-1; CDR3nt: TGCGCCAGCAGCCGCAGCGACTCCGGCTCCTACAATGAGCAGTTCTTC; CDR3aa: CASSRSDSGSYNEQFF
v_gene: TRBV5-5; abundance: -; d_gene: -; j_gene: TRBJ2-1; CDR3nt: TGTGCCAGCAGCTTTGGAGGCTCCTACAATGAGCAGTTCTTC; CDR3aa: CASSFGGSYNEQFF
v_gene: TRBV9; abundance: -; d_gene: -; j_gene: TRBJ1-4; CDR3nt: TGTGCCAGCAGCCCCGGACCTCACGGAGGCGAAAAACTGTTTTTT; CDR3aa: CASSPGPHGGEKLFF
v_gene: TRBV6-5; abundance: -; d_gene: -; j_gene: TRBJ2-7; CDR3nt: TGTGTAGCCGCCCAGGGATTAGTCTACGAGCAGTACTTC; CDR3aa: CVAAQGLVYEQYF
v_gene: TRBV10-1; abundance: -; d_gene: -; j_gene: TRBJ2-3; CDR3nt: TGCGCCAGCAGTGATACGGGGGGCACAGATACGCAGTATTTT; CDR3aa: CASSDTGGTDTQYF
v_gene: TRBV5-1; abundance: -; d_gene: -; j_gene: TRBJ1-4; CDR3nt: TGCGCCAGCAGCGGTATGGGTATCACTGATGAAAAACTGTTTTTT; CDR3aa: CASSGMGITDEKLFF
v_gene: TRBV3-1/TRBV3-2; abundance: -; d_gene: -; j_gene: TRBJ1-6; CDR3nt: TGTGCCAGCAGCCAGCCCGGGCCTAATTCACCCCTCCACTTT; CDR3aa: CASSQPGPNSPLHF
v_gene: TRBV2; abundance: -; d_gene: TRBD2; j_gene: TRBJ2-5; CDR3nt: TGTGCCAGCAGTGTTGCGGGAGGGCCAGAGACCCAGTACTTC; CDR3aa: CASSVAGGPETQYF
v_gene: TRBV12-5; abundance: -; d_gene: -; j_gene: TRBJ1-5; CDR3nt: TGTGCTAGTGGTTTGACTCAGCCCCAGCATTTT; CDR3aa: CASGLTQPQHF
v_gene: TRBV25-1; abundance: few; d_gene: -; j_gene: TRBJ1-2; CDR3nt: TGTGCCAGCAGTGAATCGGCGACAGTTAACTATGGCTACACCTTC; CDR3aa: CASSESATVNYGYTF
v_gene: TRBV5-1; abundance: -; d_gene: -; j_gene: TRBJ2-1; CDR3nt: TGCGCCAGCAGCTTTCAAGGCAGCGGAATCTCCTACAATGAGCAGTTCTTC; CDR3aa: CASSFQGSGISYNEQFF
v_gene: TRBV18; abundance: -; d_gene: -; j_gene: TRBJ1-4; CDR3nt: TGTGCCAGCTCACCACTTGCAAAGGGCGGGAGTACTAATGAAAAACTGTTTTTT; CDR3aa: CASSPLAKGGSTNEKLFF
v_gene: TRBV11-2; abundance: few; d_gene: TRBD1; j_gene: TRBJ2-1; CDR3nt: TGTGCCAGCAGCGCACGACAGGGACAGGCCCTCAATGAGCAGTTCTTC; CDR3aa: CASSARQGQALNEQFF
v_gene: TRBV6-1; abundance: -; d_gene: TRBD2; j_gene: TRBJ2-3; CDR3nt: TGTGCCAGCAGTGAAGCGGGGGGGAACACAGATACGCAGTATTTT; CDR3aa: CASSEAGGNTDTQYF
v_gene: TRBV10-3; abundance: -; d_gene: -; j_gene: TRBJ2-7; CDR3nt: TGTGCCATCAGTGAGTCGGGGAGGGGGATGGTGTCCTACGAGCAGTACTTC; CDR3aa: CAISESGRGMVSYEQYF
v_gene: TRBV7-9; abundance: -; d_gene: TRBD1; j_gene: TRBJ1-2; CDR3nt: TGTGCCAGCAGCTTGGACAGGGACAGTAGGGGCTACACCTTC; CDR3aa: CASSLDRDSRGYTF
v_gene: TRBV5-5; abundance: -; d_gene: -; j_gene: TRBJ2-7; CDR3nt: TGTGCCAGCAGCTTGACAGTCTACGAGCAGTACTTC; CDR3aa: CASSLTVYEQYF
v_gene: TRBV12-3/TRBV12-4; abundance: few; d_gene: -; j_gene: TRBJ1-3; CDR3nt: TGTGCCAGCAGTGTTAGGACTCTCATATATTTT; CDR3aa: CASSVRTLIYF
v_gene: TRBV6-5; abundance: -; d_gene: -; j_gene: TRBJ1-2; CDR3nt: TGTGCCAGCAGCACTGATCTACAGGGCGATGGCTACACCTTC; CDR3aa: CASSTDLQGDGYTF
v_gene: TRBV15; abundance: -; d_gene: -; j_gene: TRBJ2-5; CDR3nt: TGTGCCACCAGCGGGCGCCATGTCGTGAGGATCGGTGGGATTGAAGAGACCCAGTACTTC; CDR3aa: CATSGRHVVRIGGIEETQYF